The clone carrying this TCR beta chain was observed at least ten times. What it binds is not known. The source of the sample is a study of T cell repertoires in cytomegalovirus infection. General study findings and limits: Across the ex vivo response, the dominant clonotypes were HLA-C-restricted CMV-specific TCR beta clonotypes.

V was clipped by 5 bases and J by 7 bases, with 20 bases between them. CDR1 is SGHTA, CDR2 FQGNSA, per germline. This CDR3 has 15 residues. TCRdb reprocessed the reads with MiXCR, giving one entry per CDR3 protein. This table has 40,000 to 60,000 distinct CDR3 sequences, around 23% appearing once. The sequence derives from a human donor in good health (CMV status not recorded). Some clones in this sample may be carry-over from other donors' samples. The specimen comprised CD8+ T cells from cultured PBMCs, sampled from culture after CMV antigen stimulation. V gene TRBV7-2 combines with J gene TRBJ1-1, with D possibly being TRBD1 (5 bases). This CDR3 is CASSQVGTGLVEAFF. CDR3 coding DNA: TGTGCCAGCAGCCAAGTCGGGACCGGCTTAGTTGAAGCTTTCTTT.